A selection of T cell receptor beta chains follows, all from one sample in a study of blood T cell repertoires in COVID-19. Profiling relied on immunoSEQ multiplex PCR, and the TCRdb table lists in-frame clones only, not all of them. The sample holds 320,000 or so clones, about 90% seen once. The sequenced sample consisted of PBMCs or T cells enriched from blood (not recorded which). The receptors derive from a woman in her 30s who had recovered from COVID-19. Each CDR3 is given with its conserved first and last residue. The order of the fields is D gene, CDR3 length, clone size, J gene, V gene, CDR3 DNA, CDR3 protein. The D gene is left open where the match is weak. Size is stated for part of the rows, as once, few or many counts, or as a class when the clone is expanded.

-,13,-,TRBJ1-1,TRBV6-5,TGTGCCAGCCTTTATAACATGAACACTGAAGCTTTCTTT,CASLYNMNTEAFF
-,15,-,TRBJ2-7,TRBV7-6,TGTGCCAGCAGCTTGATGTACAGGGGAGGAAACGAGCAGTACTTC,CASSLMYRGGNEQYF
-,15,-,TRBJ1-1,TRBV14,TGTGCCAGCAGCCGCAACAGGGTCATGAACACTAAAGCTTTCTTT,CASSRNRVMNTKAFF
TRBD1,14,-,TRBJ2-5,TRBV5-1,TGCGCCAGCAGCTTGGGAGGGGGCCGGGAGACCCAGTACTTC,CASSLGGGRETQYF
-,16,-,TRBJ1-6,TRBV6-6,TGTGCCAGCAGAGGGGGGGGTAACGGGGAAAATTCACCCCTCCACTTT,CASRGGGNGENSPLHF
-,14,-,TRBJ1-6,TRBV15,TGTGCCACCAGCAGAGCTGACGGGAATTCACCCCTCCACTTT,CATSRADGNSPLHF
TRBD2,17,once,TRBJ2-1,TRBV19,TGTGCCAGTAGCGGTCTGAGCGGGGGGACGGGCTACAATGAGCAGTTCTTC,CASSGLSGGTGYNEQFF
-,13,few,TRBJ1-5,TRBV10-2,TGCGCCAGCAGTGTTAGCCGTCTTGAAGCCCAGCATTTT,CASSVSRLEAQHF
TRBD1,15,-,TRBJ2-4,TRBV7-9,TGTGCCAGCAGCTCGGACAGGGGGGACAAAAACATTCAGTACTTC,CASSSDRGDKNIQYF
-,14,-,TRBJ2-7,TRBV6-5,TGTGCCAGCACCATCGCGTCGAGCTCCTACGAGCAGTACTTC,CASTIASSSYEQYF
TRBD1,16,-,TRBJ1-6,TRBV5-1,TGCGCCAGCAGCGGAGGGGACAGATCCTATAATTCACCCCTCCACTTT,CASSGGDRSYNSPLHF
-,13,once,TRBJ2-7,TRBV11-3,TGTGCCAGCAGCTTAGGAGTCTCCTACGAGCAGTACTTC,CASSLGVSYEQYF
TRBD1,14,-,TRBJ1-6,TRBV5-4,TGTGCCAGCAGCCCCGGGACAGGGTACTCACCCCTCCACTTT,CASSPGTGYSPLHF
TRBD1,17,-,TRBJ1-1,TRBV18,TGTGCCAGCTCATCCACCGGGACAGGGGTAGGGAACACTGAAGCTTTCTTT,CASSSTGTGVGNTEAFF
-,16,-,TRBJ2-6,TRBV5-4,TGTGCTAGCAGCGCGATACTGAGCTCTGGGGCCAACGTCCTGACTTTC,CASSAILSSGANVLTF
-,16,-,TRBJ1-2,TRBV5-4,TGTGCCAGCAGCTTGGTGGGAGTGGGGGGGCTTAGTGGCTACACCTTC,CASSLVGVGGLSGYTF
-,15,-,TRBJ1-2,TRBV2,TGTGCCAGCAGTGAATTGCCAGGGGTTAACTATGGCTACACCTTC,CASSELPGVNYGYTF
TRBD1,15,-,TRBJ1-5,TRBV28,TGTGCCAGCAGTTTAAGGGGGCAGTCCAATCAGCCCCAGCATTTT,CASSLRGQSNQPQHF
-,14,-,TRBJ1-6,TRBV3-1/TRBV3-2,TGTGCCAGCAGCCCCTTCGAGGCTAATTCACCCCTCCACTTT,CASSPFEANSPLHF
-,17,-,TRBJ1-2,TRBV7-9,TGTGCCAGCAGTTTTTCCGACCAGGGGCCGACTAACTATGGCTACACCTTC,CASSFSDQGPTNYGYTF
TRBD2,18,-,TRBJ2-1,TRBV18,TGTGCCAGCTCGGAAGTAGGTCGCCTAGCGGATCTCGGCAATGAGCAGTTCTTC,CASSEVGRLADLGNEQFF
-,11,-,TRBJ2-1,TRBV13,TGTGCCAGCAGCTCGACCGGGAGAGCGTTCTTC,CASSSTGRAFF
TRBD2,16,-,TRBJ2-1,TRBV29-1,TGCAGCGTTGAGCCTAGCGGGGGTCTCGAGGACAATGAGCAGTTCTTC,CSVEPSGGLEDNEQFF
-,15,-,TRBJ1-2,TRBV5-1,TGCGCCAGCAGCTTGGTACCGGGAGTTGACTATGGCTACACCTTC,CASSLVPGVDYGYTF
-,17,-,TRBJ2-1,TRBV21-1,TGTGCCAACAACGGGACTAGCGGGGGGGCGATCTACAATGAGCAGTTCTTC,CANNGTSGGAIYNEQFF
-,17,-,TRBJ1-4,TRBV30,TGTGCCTGGAGCCCCATAGGCCGCGGGGGCCATAATGAAAAACTGTTTTTT,CAWSPIGRGGHNEKLFF
TRBD1,17,-,TRBJ1-2,TRBV19,TGTGCCAGTAGTATTGGACAGGGGGCCCTAGCTAACTATGGCTACACCTTC,CASSIGQGALANYGYTF
TRBD1,15,-,TRBJ1-1,TRBV6-5,TGTGCCAGCAGTTACCCGGGACAGGGGAACACTGAAGCTTTCTTT,CASSYPGQGNTEAFF
TRBD1,15,-,TRBJ1-2,TRBV14,TGTGCCAGCAGCCCCGGGACAGCTAAATCCTATGGCTACACCTTC,CASSPGTAKSYGYTF
TRBD1,16,once,TRBJ2-3,TRBV2,TGTGCCAGCAGTGAAATCAGGGGGCGCGGGGCAGATACGCAGTATTTT,CASSEIRGRGADTQYF
-,11,-,TRBJ1-2,TRBV10-3,TGTGCCATCGCAGAAAACTATGGCTACACCTTC,CAIAENYGYTF
-,16,-,TRBJ2-3,TRBV29-1,TGCAGCGTTGAAGGATCAGGCGGACAGCCCACAGATACGCAGTATTTT,CSVEGSGGQPTDTQYF
TRBD1,15,-,TRBJ2-7,TRBV28,TGTGCCAGCAGTTTAAGACAGGGGGCTTCATACGAGCAGTACTTC,CASSLRQGASYEQYF
TRBD2,16,-,TRBJ2-3,TRBV5-1,TGCGCCAGCAGCCCCGGACTAGCGGGGGGGCCGGATACGCAGTATTTT,CASSPGLAGGPDTQYF
-,18,-,TRBJ2-1,TRBV6-2/TRBV6-3,TGTGCCAGCAGTGATTCTCGACTTATAGGGGGGGGAAGGAATGAGCAGTTCTTC,CASSDSRLIGGGRNEQFF
-,13,-,TRBJ1-4,TRBV28,TGTGCCAGCGAACAGGGCAGGGACGAAAAACTGTTTTTT,CASEQGRDEKLFF
-,13,once,TRBJ2-3,TRBV11-2,TGTGCCAGCAGCTTAGAGTCGACAGATACGCAGTATTTT,CASSLESTDTQYF
TRBD1,14,once,TRBJ2-2,TRBV10-1,TGCGCCAGCGCCCGACAGGGAACCACCGGGGAGCTGTTTTTT,CASARQGTTGELFF
TRBD1,19,-,TRBJ2-5,TRBV27,TGTGCCAGCAGTCCTAGCCGACAGGGCCTAAACCCCCTAACAGAGACCCAGTACTTC,CASSPSRQGLNPLTETQYF
TRBD1,13,-,TRBJ1-5,TRBV18,TGTGCCAGCTCAGGACAGGGCGGTCAGCCCCAGCATTTT,CASSGQGGQPQHF
-,12,-,TRBJ2-7,TRBV7-8,TGTGCCAGCAGCGCGCAGGGCTACGAGCAGTACTTC,CASSAQGYEQYF
-,15,-,TRBJ1-1,TRBV5-5,TGTGCCAGCAGCTCGACAGAAGGGGTAGGGGCTGAAGCTTTCTTT,CASSSTEGVGAEAFF
TRBD1,14,-,TRBJ1-1,TRBV29-1,TGCAGCGTCCTCCCCGGGACAGGGAACACTGAAGCTTTCTTT,CSVLPGTGNTEAFF
-,15,-,TRBJ2-1,TRBV6-5,TGTGCCAGCAGCCGCCAGATGGTTTCCTACAATGAGCAGTTCTTC,CASSRQMVSYNEQFF
TRBD1,13,-,TRBJ2-1,TRBV2,TGTGCCAGCAGTGTACAGGGGTTCAATGAGCAGTTCTTC,CASSVQGFNEQFF
-,16,-,TRBJ2-4,TRBV3-1/TRBV3-2,TGTGCCAGCAGCCCTCTAGGCTTCGGGGTCAAAAACATTCAGTACTTC,CASSPLGFGVKNIQYF
-,14,-,TRBJ2-1,TRBV7-6,TGTGCCAGCAGCTTAACAGGATCCTACAATGAGCAGTTCTTC,CASSLTGSYNEQFF
TRBD2,16,few,TRBJ2-5,TRBV14,TGTGCCAGCAGCCAACTGGGCGGGGGGAATCTAAAGGACCAGTACTTC,CASSQLGGGNLKDQYF
-,13,-,TRBJ1-2,TRBV11-2,TGTGCCAGCAGCTCCGGGTCCTACTATGGCTACACCTTC,CASSSGSYYGYTF
-,15,-,TRBJ2-2,TRBV4-1,TGCGCCAGCAGCCAAGAAAACGGGGGCACCGGGGAGCTGTTTTTT,CASSQENGGTGELFF
TRBD1,13,-,TRBJ1-1,TRBV18,TGTGCCACCCTAGGGGGCCTCAACACTGAAGCTTTCTTT,CATLGGLNTEAFF
-,15,-,TRBJ1-2,TRBV2,TGTGCCAGCAGTGAAGCTCCTGGAGGTGTCTATGGCTACACCTTC,CASSEAPGGVYGYTF
-,16,-,TRBJ1-2,TRBV5-1,TGCGCCAGCAGCTCTACCTGGACAGTTTCTGGGGTTGGCTACACCTTC,CASSSTWTVSGVGYTF
-,16,many,TRBJ2-3,TRBV7-9,TGTGCCAGCAGCGCCAGGGCGGGGCAAAGCACAGATACGCAGTATTTT,CASSARAGQSTDTQYF
-,16,-,TRBJ1-1,TRBV18,TGTGCCAGCTCGCCACGAACAGGGCCGGAGAACACTGAAGCTTTCTTT,CASSPRTGPENTEAFF
TRBD1,15,-,TRBJ1-5,TRBV2,TGTGCCAGCAGGGCCGGGACAGATAGCAATCAGCCCCAGCATTTT,CASRAGTDSNQPQHF
TRBD1,13,-,TRBJ1-2,TRBV5-4,TGTGCCAGCACCCAGGGGGAAAACTATGGCTACACCTTC,CASTQGENYGYTF
TRBD1,16,-,TRBJ1-3,TRBV18,TGTGCCAGCTCAACAATACAGGGGAGCTCTGGAAACACCATATATTTT,CASSTIQGSSGNTIYF
-,15,-,TRBJ2-1,TRBV11-2,TGTGCCAGCAGCTTAGAGCCTAGCGAGCACAATGAGCAGTTCTTC,CASSLEPSEHNEQFF